This T cell receptor (beta chain) stems from a study of cytomegalovirus exposure and HLA in healthy donors. PCR amplification relied on 60 Vbeta primers (plus 13 Jbeta primers). The repertoire was sequenced with immunoSEQ multiplex PCR; TCRdb's copy has only in-frame clones and lacks some. The table has under 250,000 clones, about 85% seen once; the top ten hold 0.24%. This clone was seen a single time. The CDR3 spans 15 residues. Trimming took 7 bases from V and 0 from J; bases not matched to a gene: 6. CDR1 MNHNS and CDR2 SASEGT come from the germline V gene. The sequenced sample consisted of PBMCs. This receptor was taken from a girl aged 2 to 10 in good health and CMV-seronegative. The chain employs TRBV6-1 and TRBJ1-5; 7 nucleotides match TRBD1. Written as DNA, the CDR3 is TGTGCCAGCAAGCGCGACAGGGTTAGCAATCAGCCCCAGCATTTT. This gives the protein CASKRDRVSNQPQHF.